This passage covers 9 T cell receptor beta chains from one sample sequenced in a study of blood T cell repertoires in COVID-19. The method was immunoSEQ multiplex PCR; TCRdb's version includes in-frame clones alone and lacks a portion of them. The sample lists 250,000 to 300,000 clones, around 82% seen once, with 5% to 6% in the top ten. Specimen: peripheral blood. The source is an elderly man with acute or convalescent COVID-19.

V is TRBV19 and J is TRBJ2-1; TRBD1 might be the D (6 bases). Germline V gene data show CDR1 as LNHDA and CDR2 as SQIVND (reference sequence). This CDR3 is 13 amino acids long. Between the trimmed V and J ends, which lost 6 bases and 8 bases, there was a span of 14 bases. For the CDR3, the DNA is TGTGCCAGTAGGGCAGGGGCCCCGGATGAGCAGTTCTTC. It specifies CASRAGAPDEQFF.

The V call is TRBV5-1, the J call TRBJ2-1, with a possible D match to TRBD2 (6 bases). This CDR3 contains 16 residues. Germline lookup yields CDR1 SGHRS and CDR2 YFSETQ. V lost 0 bases, J lost 2 bases, and 12 bases lay in between. Here the CDR3 reads CASSLVGTAAYNEQFF. Written as DNA, the CDR3 is TGCGCCAGCAGCTTGGTTGGGACTGCTGCCTACAATGAGCAGTTCTTC.

The gene calls are TRBV5-6 and TRBJ1-2, with D possibly matching TRBD1 (5 bases). The CDR3 loop spans 12 amino acids. From germline, CDR1 is SGHDT and CDR2 YYEEEE. Trimming took off 0 bases at V and 12 bases at J, with 12 bases between the two ends. The DNA for the CDR3 is TGTGCCAGCAGCTTGGCCGCCGGGGGAAACACCTTC. This encodes CASSLAAGGNTF.

This clone was picked up one time. The chain uses TRBV4-1 and TRBJ1-2; TRBD1 aligns across 9 bases. With 0 bases clipped from V and 0 bases from J, the junction kept 5 bases outside the gene matches. CDR3 size: 17 residues. CDR1 is MGHRA, CDR2 YSYEKL, per germline. CDR3 sequence: CASSQDATGGANYGYTF. DNA for the CDR3: TGCGCCAGCAGCCAAGATGCGACAGGGGGGGCTAACTATGGCTACACCTTC.

Concerning this clone: Distinct nucleotide sequences in the sample also encode this CDR3. The chain couples TRBV24-1 to TRBJ2-7; 7 bases line up with TRBD1. Germline CDR1 reads KGHDR; CDR2 reads SFDVKD. J gave up 2 bases and V 3 bases, and 6 bases lay outside the gene matches. The CDR3 extends over 15 amino acids. Here the CDR3 DNA reads TGTGCCACCAGTGATCCTGGACAGGAAGCCTACGAGCAGTACTTC. Protein: CATSDPGQEAYEQYF.

This rearrangement joins TRBV11-2 to TRBJ1-6, with 7 bases fitting TRBD1. J lost 3 bases, V lost 1 base, and 9 bases had no gene match. The CDR3 is made up of 18 amino acids. Looked up from germline, CDR1 is SGHAT and CDR2 is FQNNGV. The CDR3 DNA is TGTGCCAGCAGCTTAGGACAGGGTTACCTCAACTATAATTCACCCCTCCACTTT. Its translation is CASSLGQGYLNYNSPLHF.

CDR3 protein: CASSPGQVTYEQYF. The DNA for the CDR3 is TGTGCCAGCAGTCCTGGACAGGTTACTTACGAGCAGTACTTC. This rearrangement joins TRBV27 to TRBJ2-7; 7 bases are shared with TRBD1. CDR1 is MNHEY and CDR2 is SMNVEV in the germline V gene (reference sequence). The junction had 8 bases not matched to a gene; V was cut back by 5 bases and J by 4 bases. The CDR3 totals 14 residues.

This clone was seen only a few times. The rearrangement joins TRBV30 to TRBJ1-2, with D tentatively TRBD1 (5 bases). V was clipped by 0 bases and J by 7 bases, with 9 bases between them. Germline values: CDR1 GTSNPN, CDR2 SVGIG (reference sequence). The CDR3 covers 12 residues. In DNA, the CDR3 is TGTGCCTGGAGTGTTGGGGGGGTTGGCTACACCTTC. The encoded protein is CAWSVGGVGYTF.

This chain uses TRBV5-4 with TRBJ1-2, with TRBD1 identical over 11 bases. The trim removed 0 bases at V and 3 bases at J, leaving 4 bases unmatched. The CDR3 has 16 amino acids. Germline V CDR1 and CDR2: SGHNT, YYREEE (reference sequence). The CDR3 protein is CASSLGLGQGDYGYTF. The CDR3, as DNA: TGTGCCAGCAGCTTGGGCCTGGGACAGGGGGACTATGGCTACACCTTC.